These T cell receptor beta chains were read from a single sample in a study of regulatory and conventional T cells in RAG deficiency. This table comes from immunoSEQ multiplex PCR, and its TCRdb copy is limited to in-frame clones, with some not included. This table has 280 or so clones, 35% to 50% appearing once. Sequenced: Tregs sorted from blood. These TCRs come from a human donor with RAG deficiency presenting as severe combined immunodeficiency. Each CDR3 is given with its conserved first and last residue. The order of the fields is V gene, CDR3 protein.

TRBV11-2 CASISAGELFF
TRBV6-5 CASTTVLGTDTQYF
TRBV5-1 CASSRALRVENIQYF
TRBV7-3 CASSTWTAYEQYF
TRBV18 CASSPGETQYF
TRBV27 CASSRQVPNQPQHF
TRBV4-2 CASSQDIPVWETQYF
TRBV7-3 CASSVRTGGDYGYTF
TRBV7-2 CASSRRGNNEKLFF
TRBV5-1 CASSASYEQYF
TRBV7-3 CASSPTPSYEQYF
TRBV7-2 CASSLARREQYF
TRBV9 CASSVVQANSPLHF
TRBV7-9 CASSLPRPFLNTEAFF
TRBV25-1 CASSYYGSTF
TRBV7-3 CASSPGYEQYF
TRBV6-5 CASTTGIHEQYF